This T cell receptor (beta chain) originates from a study of blood T cell repertoires in COVID-19. Study in general: Whether acute or convalescent, the COVID-19 samples came from the United States, Italy and Spain. From T cells, B-cell-depleted T cells, or PBMCs came the material, which was cDNA or gDNA.

Germline CDR1 and CDR2: MNHEY and SMNVEV (reference sequence). There are 16 residues in the CDR3. V was clipped by 6 bases and J by 2 bases; unmatched bases: 8. Per the study methods: The authors estimated nucleated cell counts from reference gene primer amplification. The table came from immunoSEQ multiplex PCR; TCRdb's copy has only in-frame clones and leaves some out. V and J calls and clone size are copied from that table; D and trimming were computed from the DNA. The repertoire has some 270,000 clones, around nine tenths of them found once; the top ten carry more than 0.75%. V and J are TRBV27 and TRBJ1-5; 9 bases fit TRBD1. Sequenced input: peripheral blood. The origin of this receptor is a young man with acute or convalescent COVID-19. The CDR3 region is CASSAQGAVGNQPQHF. In nucleotides, the CDR3 is TGTGCCAGCAGCGCACAGGGGGCCGTGGGCAATCAGCCCCAGCATTTT.